This TCR beta chain was identified during a study of T cells after yellow fever vaccination. V was clipped by 1 base and J by 9 bases, with 12 bases between them. Germline-derived CDR1 and CDR2 are SEHNR and FQNEAQ (reference sequence). The CDR3 has 13 residues. Using its own MiXCR run on the 5' RACE reads, TCRdb lists one record per CDR3 protein. The data contain 450,000 to 550,000 distinct CDR3 sequences, 20% to 25% of them singletons. General observations from the study: Researchers noted that a small share of clonotypes showed up in both CD4 and CD8 compartments.

To note about this clonotype: Its target is not known.

This TCR came from a young man who received the YFV17D yellow fever vaccine. V and J are TRBV7-9 and TRBJ1-2; tentative D call: TRBD1 (5 bases). Specimen: PBMCs, collected approximately 22 days after the first yellow fever vaccination. CDR3 in amino acids: CASSLDGGFRYTF. The CDR3 DNA reads TGTGCCAGCAGCTTAGATGGGGGGTTTCGCTACACCTTC.